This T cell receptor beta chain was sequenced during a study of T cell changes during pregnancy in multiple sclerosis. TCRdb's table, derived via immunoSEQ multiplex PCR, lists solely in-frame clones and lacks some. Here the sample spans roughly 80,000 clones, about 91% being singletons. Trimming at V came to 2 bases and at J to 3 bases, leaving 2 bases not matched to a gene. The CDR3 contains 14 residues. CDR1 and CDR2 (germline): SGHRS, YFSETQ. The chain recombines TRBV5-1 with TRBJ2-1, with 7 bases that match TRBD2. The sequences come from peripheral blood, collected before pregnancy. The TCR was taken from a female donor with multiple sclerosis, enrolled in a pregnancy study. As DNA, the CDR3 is TGCGCCAGCAGCTTCGGGGGGAACTACAATGAGCAGTTCTTC. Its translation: CASSFGGNYNEQFF.